The following is a TCR beta chain sequence with its context. Its specificity is unknown. This record belongs to a study of beta chain features in type 1 diabetes. Background on the study: There were approximately 100 million sorted cells examined across all samples. Study-level results: Patients' naive, central memory and regulatory TCRB repertoires appeared more alike than those of healthy donors. TCRB CDR3s from Type 1 diabetes patients were moderately but significantly shorter in all four CD4+ subsets.

As every portion of the isolated RNA was reverse transcribed, the sequencing read expressed TCRB transcripts. Naive, central memory and regulatory T cell samples averaged about 3.4 million reads. Assay: immunoSEQ multiplex PCR; the TCRdb copy retains only in-frame clones and omits some. The table has hundreds of thousands of clones, around 15% seen once. J lost 2 bases, V lost 0 bases, and 2 bases had no gene match. This CDR3 region has 14 residues. The V gene's germline CDR1 is SGDLS and CDR2 YYNGEE. This receptor was identified in a man aged 18 to 35 in good health. The sequencing sample was made of naive CD4+ T cells from blood. This rearrangement joins TRBV9 to TRBJ2-7, with TRBD1 identical over 7 bases. The DNA for the CDR3 is TGTGCCAGCAGCGTAGACGGACAGGCCTACGAGCAGTACTTC. Its protein product is CASSVDGQAYEQYF.